The TCR beta chain under discussion was sequenced for a study of Graves' ophthalmopathy and Graves' hyperthyroidism. Study summary: There was a collection of peripheral blood at initial diagnosis, before any treatment.

Diagnosis used clinical symptoms, serum thyroxine, TRAb, thyroid ultrasound and orbital computed tomography. For repertoire sequencing, the TCR beta CDR3 regions were amplified from RNA transcripts. In the first round, RT-PCR was carried out with HTBI primers, and a multiplex PCR formed the second round. TCRdb processed the multiplex PCR reads anew with MiXCR; each CDR3 protein has one entry. Here the sample spans almost 750,000 distinct CDR3 sequences, 40% being singletons. The receptor was isolated from an adult man with Graves' ophthalmopathy. The sequencing sample was made of peripheral blood.

CDR3 sequence: CSAKPTASPLHF. Here the CDR3 DNA reads TGCAGTGCGAAACCGACAGCATCACCCCTCCACTTT. V gene TRBV20-1 combines with J gene TRBJ1-6; D is possibly TRBD1 (5 bases). The germline CDR1 and CDR2 sequences are DFQATT and SNEGSKA (reference sequence). Trimming removed 6 bases from V and 10 bases from J, with 13 bases in between. There are 12 residues in the CDR3.